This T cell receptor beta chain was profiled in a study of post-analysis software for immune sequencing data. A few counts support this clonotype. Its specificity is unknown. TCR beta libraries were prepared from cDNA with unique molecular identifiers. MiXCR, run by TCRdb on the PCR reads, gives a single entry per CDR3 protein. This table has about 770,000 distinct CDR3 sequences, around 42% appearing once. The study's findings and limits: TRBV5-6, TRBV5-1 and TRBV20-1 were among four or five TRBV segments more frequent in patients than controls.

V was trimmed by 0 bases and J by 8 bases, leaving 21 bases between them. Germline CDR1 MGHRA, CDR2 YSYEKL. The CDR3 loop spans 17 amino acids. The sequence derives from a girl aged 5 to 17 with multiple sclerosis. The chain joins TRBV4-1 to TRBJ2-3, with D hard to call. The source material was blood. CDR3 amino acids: CASSQDRGSPRIATQYF. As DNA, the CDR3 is TGCGCCAGCAGCCAAGATCGAGGTAGCCCCCGTATAGCTACGCAGTATTTT.